This TCR beta chain appears in the sequencing data of a study of Graves' ophthalmopathy and Graves' hyperthyroidism. RNA transcripts were the source from which TCR beta CDR3 regions were amplified. RT-PCR with HTBI primers came first, then second-round multiplex PCR. TCRdb analysed the multiplex PCR reads with MiXCR anew, one entry per CDR3 protein. Among some 200,000 distinct CDR3 sequences listed, approximately 28% were seen once. This CDR3 spans 12 amino acids. V shed 6 bases and J shed 5 bases, with 13 bases lying between them. The germline V gene has CDR1 SQVTM and CDR2 ANQGSEA. Other autoimmune disease, uncontrolled infection, pregnancy and lactation led to exclusion. Isolation of PBMCs was performed using about 9.9 ml of fresh peripheral blood.

The V call is TRBV29-1, the J call TRBJ2-5; D ambiguous. The source of this sequence is a man over 45 with Graves' ophthalmopathy. Sequencing input: peripheral blood. The DNA for the CDR3 is TGCAGCGTCCGCCTAGTTGGGGAGACCCAGTACTTC. It specifies CSVRLVGETQYF.